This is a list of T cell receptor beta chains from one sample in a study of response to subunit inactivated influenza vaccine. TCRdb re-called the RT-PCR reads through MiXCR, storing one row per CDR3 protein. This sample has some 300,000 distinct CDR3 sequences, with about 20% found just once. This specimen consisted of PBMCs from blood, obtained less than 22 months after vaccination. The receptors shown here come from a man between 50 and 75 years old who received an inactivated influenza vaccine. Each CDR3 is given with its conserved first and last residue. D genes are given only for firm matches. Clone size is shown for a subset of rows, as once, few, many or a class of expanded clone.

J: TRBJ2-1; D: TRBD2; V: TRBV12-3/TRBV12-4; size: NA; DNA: TGTGCCAGCAGCTTACAGGGTGGACTAGCGGGAGGCGGGTACAATGAGCAGTTCTTC; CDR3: CASSLQGGLAGGGYNEQFF
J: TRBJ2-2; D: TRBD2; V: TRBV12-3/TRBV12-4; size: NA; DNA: TGTGCCAGCAGTTTACTAGCGGGAGGCGCTACCGGGGAGCTGTTTTTT; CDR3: CASSLLAGGATGELFF
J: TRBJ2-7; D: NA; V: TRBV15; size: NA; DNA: TGTGCCACCAGCAGAGAAGCGAACTCCTACGAGCAGTACTTC; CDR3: CATSREANSYEQYF
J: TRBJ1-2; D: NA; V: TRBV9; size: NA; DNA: TGTGCCAGCAGCGTAACCGGGACGGCGGCGCGCTACACCTTC; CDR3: CASSVTGTAARYTF
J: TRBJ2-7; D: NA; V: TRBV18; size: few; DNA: TGTGCCAGCTCACCATACGGGGGTGCGTCCTACGAGCAGTACTTC; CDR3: CASSPYGGASYEQYF
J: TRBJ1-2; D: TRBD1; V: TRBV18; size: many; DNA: TGTGCCAGCTCAGCCGGACAGGGCTATGGCTACACCTTC; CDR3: CASSAGQGYGYTF
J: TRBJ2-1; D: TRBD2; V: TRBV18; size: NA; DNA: TGTGCCAGCTCACAGACTAGCGGGAGGGCCGATGAGCAGTTCTTC; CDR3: CASSQTSGRADEQFF
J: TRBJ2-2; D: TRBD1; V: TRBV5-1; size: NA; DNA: TGCGCCAGCAGCTTGTCGGGACAGGAGGCCGGGGAGCTGTTTTTT; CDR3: CASSLSGQEAGELFF
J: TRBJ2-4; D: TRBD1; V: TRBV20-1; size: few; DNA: TGCAGTGCTCTCCGGGACAGGGTGCAAAACATTCAGTACTTC; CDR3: CSALRDRVQNIQYF
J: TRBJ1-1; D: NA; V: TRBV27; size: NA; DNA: TGTGCCAGCAGTCTAATGGGGGGTTTTATGAACACTGAAGCTTTCTTT; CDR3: CASSLMGGFMNTEAFF
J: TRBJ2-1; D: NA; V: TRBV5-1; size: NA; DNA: TGCGCCAGCAGCTTGTCGATCCTGGCAAGTGTCAGGGATGAGCAGTTCTTC; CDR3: CASSLSILASVRDEQFF
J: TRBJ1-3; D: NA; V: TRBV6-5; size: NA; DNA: TGTGCCAGCAGTTACGCAGAGGGATTCTCTGGAAACACCATATATTTT; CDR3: CASSYAEGFSGNTIYF
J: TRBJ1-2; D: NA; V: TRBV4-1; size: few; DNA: TGCGCCAGCAGCCAAGATTTGCGGTTCTATGGCTACACCTTC; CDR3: CASSQDLRFYGYTF
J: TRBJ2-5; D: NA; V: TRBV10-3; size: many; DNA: TGTGCCATCAGTGCCGCGGTCGGAGAGACCCAGTACTTC; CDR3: CAISAAVGETQYF
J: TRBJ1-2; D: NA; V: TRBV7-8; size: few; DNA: TGTGCCAGCAGCTTAGCGGATCCCTTCAGAGGCTACACCTTC; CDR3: CASSLADPFRGYTF
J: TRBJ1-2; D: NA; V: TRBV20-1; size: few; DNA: TGCAGTACCGTCCCCGGGCCCTCTAACTATGGCTACACCTTC; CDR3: CSTVPGPSNYGYTF
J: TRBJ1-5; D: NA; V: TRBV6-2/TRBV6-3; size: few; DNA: TGTGCCAGCAGTTACTCGTGGGGTATAAGCAATCAGCCCCAGCATTTT; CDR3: CASSYSWGISNQPQHF
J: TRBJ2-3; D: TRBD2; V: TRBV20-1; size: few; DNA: TGCAGTGCTCCGGGACTAGCGGGGGGACTCACAGATACGCAGTATTTT; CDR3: CSAPGLAGGLTDTQYF
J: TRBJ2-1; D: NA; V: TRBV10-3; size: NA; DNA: TGTGCCATCAGTGATCGGCACAATGAGCAGTTCTTC; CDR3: CAISDRHNEQFF
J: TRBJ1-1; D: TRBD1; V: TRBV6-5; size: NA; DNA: TGTGCCAGCAGTTACATTACAGGGGTAGGTTGGAGCACTGAAGCTTTCTTT; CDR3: CASSYITGVGWSTEAFF
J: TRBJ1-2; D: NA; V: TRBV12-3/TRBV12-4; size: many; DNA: TGTGCCAGCAGCGTTGGGGGCAACTATGGCTACACCTTC; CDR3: CASSVGGNYGYTF
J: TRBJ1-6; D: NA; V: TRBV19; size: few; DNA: TGTGCCAGTAGGATGGACTATAATTCACCCCTCCACTTT; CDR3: CASRMDYNSPLHF
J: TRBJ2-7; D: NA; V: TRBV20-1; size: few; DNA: TGCAGTGCTAGGGACCCGGGCGGGAAGTACGAGCAGTACTTC; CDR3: CSARDPGGKYEQYF
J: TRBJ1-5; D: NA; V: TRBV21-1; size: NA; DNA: TGTGCCAGCAGCAAAGGCTCACAGGGATCCTTTAGCAATCAGCCCCAGCATTTT; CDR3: CASSKGSQGSFSNQPQHF
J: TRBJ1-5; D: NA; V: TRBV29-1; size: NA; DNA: TGCAGCGTTCGGGGACCAGACAGAGATCAGCCCCAGCATTTT; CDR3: CSVRGPDRDQPQHF
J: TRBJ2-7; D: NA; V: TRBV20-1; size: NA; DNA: TGCAGTGCTAGAGTGGGGGGAGAGGGTGAGCAGTACTTC; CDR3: CSARVGGEGEQYF
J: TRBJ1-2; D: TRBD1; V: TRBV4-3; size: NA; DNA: TGCGCCAGCAGCTTCTCTCCGGACAGGGACCCCTATGGCTACACCTTC; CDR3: CASSFSPDRDPYGYTF
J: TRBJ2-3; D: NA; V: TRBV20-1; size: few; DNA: TGCAGTGCTAGTAAACGCACAGATACGCAGTATTTT; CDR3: CSASKRTDTQYF
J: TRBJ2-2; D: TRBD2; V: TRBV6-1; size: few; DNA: TGTGCCAGCAGTCAGGGACTAGCGGGTCCCACCGGGGAGCTGTTTTTT; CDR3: CASSQGLAGPTGELFF
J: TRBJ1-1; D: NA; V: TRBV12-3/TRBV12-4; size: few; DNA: TGTGCCAGCAGTTTACGGGCAGCCGGAGGTCTCACTGAAGCTTTCTTT; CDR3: CASSLRAAGGLTEAFF
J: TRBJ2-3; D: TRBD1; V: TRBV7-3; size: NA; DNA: TGTGCCAGCAGCCTAACAGGGGTCAACACAGATACGCAGTATTTT; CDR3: CASSLTGVNTDTQYF
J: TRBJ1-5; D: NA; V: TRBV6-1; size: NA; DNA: TGTGCCAGCAGTGAATTGAATCAGCCCCAGCATTTT; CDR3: CASSELNQPQHF
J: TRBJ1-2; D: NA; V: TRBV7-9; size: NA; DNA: TGTGCCAGCAGCTTAGACGGCCTCAACTATGGCTACACCTTC; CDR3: CASSLDGLNYGYTF
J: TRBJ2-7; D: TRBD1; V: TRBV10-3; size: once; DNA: TGTGCCATCAGTGAGGACAGGGTCGGCGAGCAGTATTTC; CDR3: CAISEDRVGEQYF
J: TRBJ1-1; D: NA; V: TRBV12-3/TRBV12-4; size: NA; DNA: TGTGCCAGCAGTTTAGGGGACTTCACTGAAGCTTTCTTT; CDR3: CASSLGDFTEAFF
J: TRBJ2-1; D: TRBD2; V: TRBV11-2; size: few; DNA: TGTGCCAGCAGCTTAAGGCCTAGCGGGAGGGCCGCGCAGTTCTTC; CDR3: CASSLRPSGRAAQFF
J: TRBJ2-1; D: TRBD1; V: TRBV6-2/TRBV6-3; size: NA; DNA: TGTGCCAGCAGTCACCGACAGGGCCTCTCCTACAATGAGCAGTTCTTC; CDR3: CASSHRQGLSYNEQFF